The subject of this entry is one TCR beta chain. Its antigen has not been determined. No base-level quality is on record; no much larger clone is a single base apart. Set within a cohort of healthcare workers in London, UK, this nested case-control study involved weekly PCR testing of nasopharyngeal swabs along with blood sampling. Between 23 and 31 March 2020, the week of the UK lockdown, healthcare workers were enrolled and then followed up weekly for as long as 16 weeks. Library preparation employed 5' RACE. Reads for this sample came from a NextSeq 500. In the TCR library protocol, unique molecular identifiers were attached to individual cDNA molecules to correct for PCR bias and sequencing error. TCR alpha and beta chains were both sequenced, and the abundances of alpha and beta sequences in each sample were closely correlated with each other. From the authors' description of their analysis: Decombinator V4 was used to annotate the V gene, J gene and CDR3 of the TCR sequences. TCRs were defined as expanded if a significant change between any two time points was detected under a Poisson model with p below 0.0001. TCR abundances were normalised to the total number of TCRs sequenced per sample and expressed as counts per million. MAIT TCRs were defined by TRAV1-2 paired with TRAJ12, TRAJ20 or TRAJ33, and iNKT TCRs by TRAV10 paired with TRAJ18. VDJdb, accessed 1 November 2021, was searched for CMV, EBV and SARS-CoV-2 annotated TCRs, with TCRs annotated for multiple antigens excluded. Starting from the raw public reads, TCRdb applied fastp trimming at Q25, assembled clones with MiXCR and retained in-frame beta chains. Each CDR3 protein gets just one entry, which takes the most common genes and DNA from the rows behind it. The V and J calls shown here were made by TCRdb, not taken from the authors' results. The table for this sample lists approximately 50,000 distinct CDR3 sequences; 9.3% of them were counted only once. The ten biggest clones cover about 16% of the sample.

This entry comes from a study of early T cells in non-severe SARS-CoV-2 infection (dated by TCRdb to the early 2020s). At the level of the whole study: Because TCR sequencing relied on bulk RNA taken from unsorted whole blood, pairing of alpha and beta chains was not possible. Overall study results and their limits: VDJdb matching was skewed toward anti-spike CD8 responses and likely underestimated virus-specific expansions, missing private and CD4 specificities.

As encoded in the germline V gene, CDR1 is SGHRS while CDR2 is YFSETQ. V loses 5 bases, J loses 0 bases, and the germline ends lie 26 bases apart. The CDR3 runs 19 amino acids, cysteine and phenylalanine included. The sequence is cut down to CDR3 DNA, 57 bases in frame from base 1. This receptor chain uses TRBV5-1 and TRBJ1-1; tentative D gene TRBD1, with 6 bases matching. This receptor was obtained from an adult who was a healthcare worker with PCR-confirmed SARS-CoV-2 infection or an uninfected control (not recorded which). Source material: whole blood. The nucleotides are TGCGCCAGCAGTCCGCGCATTCAGGGGCGCGGGGCCGTGAACACTGAAGCTTTCTTT. Its protein reads: CASSPRIQGRGAVNTEAFF.